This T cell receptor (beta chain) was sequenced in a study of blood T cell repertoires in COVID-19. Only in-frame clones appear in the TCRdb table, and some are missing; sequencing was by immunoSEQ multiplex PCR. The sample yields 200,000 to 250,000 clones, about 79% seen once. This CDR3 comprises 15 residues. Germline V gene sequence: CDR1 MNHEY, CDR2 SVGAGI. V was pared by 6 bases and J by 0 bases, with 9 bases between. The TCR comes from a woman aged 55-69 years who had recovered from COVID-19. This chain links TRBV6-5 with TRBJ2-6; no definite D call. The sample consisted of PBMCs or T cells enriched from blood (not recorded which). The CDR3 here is CASRGTRSGANVLTF. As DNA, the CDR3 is TGTGCCAGCAGGGGCACGCGCTCTGGGGCCAACGTCCTGACTTTC.